The source of this TCR beta chain is a study of T cells in narcolepsy. Across the study: Donors had narcolepsy type 1 or type 2, or were healthy controls. Study results and caveats: Autoreactive clonotypes reportedly recurred in blood of same and different patients, not controls. Comparing one patient's CSF and blood CD4+ clonotypes highlighted HCRT- and TRIB2-specific autoreactive clonotypes. Some memory CD4+ repertoires had no autoreactive clone sequences.

Details on this clone: Its antigen remains unidentified.

Repertoires were generated with immunoSEQ multiplex PCR, while TCRdb's copy carries only in-frame clones and drops some. The data hold tens of thousands of clones, with around 85% observed a single time. Trimming left V 3 bases short and J 2 bases short, with 14 bases between. The CDR3 length is 16 residues. Germline loops: CDR1 LNHNV, CDR2 YYDKDF (reference sequence). The rearrangement joins TRBV15 to TRBJ1-5; D perhaps matches TRBD1 (6 bases). The sequencing sample was made of CD45RA- memory CD4+ T cells from PBMCs. The clonotype originates from a human donor with narcolepsy. CDR3 loop: CATSSAGRGGNQPQHF. DNA of the CDR3: TGTGCCACCAGCAGCGCGGGGAGGGGGGGCAATCAGCCCCAGCATTTT.